This T cell receptor beta chain was recorded in a study of post-analysis software for immune sequencing data. Study observations and caveats: With F measure, samples from one preparation batch clustered together strongly. Patients showed TRBV5-6, TRBV5-1 and TRBV20-1 among several TRBV segments more frequent than in controls.

This clonotype was counted between two and nine times. What it binds is unknown. Included in the TCR beta cDNA libraries were unique molecular identifiers. Input populations of 1 to 10 million T cells gave rise to hundreds of thousands of cDNA molecules. Each CDR3 protein gets one entry after TCRdb re-called the PCR reads with MiXCR. The table records around 160,000 distinct CDR3 sequences, under 40% of them present only once. Trimming at V came to 6 bases and at J to 4 bases, leaving 8 bases not matched to a gene. CDR3 length: 15 amino acids. The germline V gene encodes CDR1 MDHEN and CDR2 SYDVKM. The genes are TRBV28 and TRBJ2-1; 8 nucleotides line up with TRBD1. Sample: blood, taken after autologous hematopoietic stem cell transplantation. This clonotype was sampled from a girl aged 5-17 years with multiple sclerosis. CDR3 nucleotide sequence: TGTGCCAGCAGGGGAGACAGGGGAAGGTACAATGAGCAGTTCTTC. Translating gives CASRGDRGRYNEQFF.